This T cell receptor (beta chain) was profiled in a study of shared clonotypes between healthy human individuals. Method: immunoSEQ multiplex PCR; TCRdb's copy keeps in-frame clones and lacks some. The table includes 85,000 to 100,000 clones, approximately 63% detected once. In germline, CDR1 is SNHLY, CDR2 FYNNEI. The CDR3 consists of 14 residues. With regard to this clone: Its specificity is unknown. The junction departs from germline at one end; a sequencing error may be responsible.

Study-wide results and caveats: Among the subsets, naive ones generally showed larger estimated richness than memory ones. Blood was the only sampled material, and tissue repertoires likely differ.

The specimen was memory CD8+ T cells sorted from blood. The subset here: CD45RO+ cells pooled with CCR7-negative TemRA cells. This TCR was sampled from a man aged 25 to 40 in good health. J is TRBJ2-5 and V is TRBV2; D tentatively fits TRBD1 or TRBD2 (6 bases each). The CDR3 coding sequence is TGTGCCAGCGGTGAAGGGGGGATGGAAGAGACCCAGTACTTC. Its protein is CASGEGGMEETQYF.